Listed below are T cell receptor beta chains from one sample, sequenced in a study of blood T cell repertoires in COVID-19. The protocol was immunoSEQ multiplex PCR, while the TCRdb copy is restricted to in-frame clones and leaves out a portion. The data show fewer than 250,000 clones, 85% to 90% seen once. The sequenced sample was peripheral blood. Source of these receptors: a middle-aged man with COVID-19, enrolled during active disease. Each CDR3 is given with its conserved first and last residue. D genes are given only for firm matches. Some rows mark clone size as missing; the rest say once, few, many or name a class of expanded clone.

>TRBV5-1|TRBJ2-7|TRBD2|NA
TGCGCCAGCACCGTACTAGCGGGAGAAGGACGCGAGCAGTACTTC
CASTVLAGEGREQYF
>TRBV6-1|TRBJ1-2|NA|NA
TGTGCCAGCAAAACGGCTAACTATGGCTACACCTTC
CASKTANYGYTF
>TRBV5-6|TRBJ2-1|NA|NA
TGTGCCAGCAGCTTGGATCCCCAGGCCCTCAATGAGCAGTTCTTC
CASSLDPQALNEQFF
>TRBV7-9|TRBJ2-7|NA|NA
TGTGCCAGCAGCTTAGGTATGGGGGGTGTCTACGAGCAGTACTTC
CASSLGMGGVYEQYF
>TRBV2|TRBJ1-4|TRBD1|NA
TGTGCCAGCAGAGCCTACGACCGCAGGGGGCGGACTAATGAAAAACTGTTTTTT
CASRAYDRRGRTNEKLFF
>TRBV19|TRBJ2-1|TRBD2|NA
TGTGCCAGTAGTATAGCGGGGGGTTCCTACAATGAGCAGTTCTTC
CASSIAGGSYNEQFF
>TRBV7-2|TRBJ2-3|TRBD2|NA
TGTGCCAGCAGCTTAGCGCCGACTAGCGGGAGATCAGATACGCAGTATTTT
CASSLAPTSGRSDTQYF
>TRBV19|TRBJ1-4|NA|NA
TGTGCCAGTAAGACGGACAGACCTTATGAAAAACTGTTTTTT
CASKTDRPYEKLFF
>TRBV7-4|TRBJ2-5|NA|NA
TGTGCCAGCAGTCGAATCCCGGGACTGAGACAAGAGACCCAGTACTTC
CASSRIPGLRQETQYF
>TRBV7-9|TRBJ1-5|NA|NA
TGTGCCAGCAGCCCTGGGGGGACGGAGCAGCCCCAGCATTTT
CASSPGGTEQPQHF
>TRBV18|TRBJ2-5|TRBD2|NA
TGTGCCAGCTCACCCCCTCGGGGGGGCCACCAAGAGACCCAGTACTTC
CASSPPRGGHQETQYF
>TRBV29-1|TRBJ1-1|NA|NA
TGCAGCGTTGCGGGACTCACTGAAGCTTTCTTT
CSVAGLTEAFF
>TRBV15|TRBJ1-5|TRBD1|NA
TGTGCCACCAGCAGACCCACAGGGGGGCCCCAGCATTTT
CATSRPTGGPQHF
>TRBV29-1|TRBJ1-2|NA|NA
TGCAGCGTTGAATTCTGGACAGAAGATAACTATGGCTACACCTTC
CSVEFWTEDNYGYTF
>TRBV12-1|TRBJ2-3|NA|once
TGTGCCAGCAGCTTCGGACTAGCGGGATTTAGCACAGATACGCAGTATTTT
CASSFGLAGFSTDTQYF
>TRBV24-1|TRBJ2-5|TRBD2|NA
TGTGCCACCAGTGGTCCTAGCGGGGGGGAAGAGACCCAGTACTTC
CATSGPSGGEETQYF
>TRBV10-3|TRBJ2-7|TRBD1|few
TGTGCCATCAGTGAGCCCAGTCAGGGGGCCTACGAGCAGTACTTC
CAISEPSQGAYEQYF
>TRBV2|TRBJ1-1|NA|NA
TGTGCCAGCACCAAGACTTGGACAGACACTGAAGCTTTCTTT
CASTKTWTDTEAFF
>TRBV6-5|TRBJ2-2|NA|once
TGTGCCAGCAGTTACTCGACGGCAGGGTCGGCCGGGGAGCTGTTTTTT
CASSYSTAGSAGELFF
>TRBV4-2|TRBJ2-1|NA|NA
TGTGCCAGCAGCCAAGAGGGAGGGGGTTGGTACAATGAGCAGTTCTTC
CASSQEGGGWYNEQFF
>TRBV19|TRBJ2-3|TRBD2|NA
TGTGCCAGTAGTATGGTGGGACTAGCGGGAAGTGGAGATACGCAGTATTTT
CASSMVGLAGSGDTQYF
>TRBV2|TRBJ2-3|TRBD2|once
TGTGCCAGCAGCAGGGAGGGCCTAACAGATACGCAGTATTTT
CASSREGLTDTQYF
>TRBV5-4|TRBJ1-4|TRBD1|NA
TGTGCCAGCACCGACCGGGGACAGGGGGATGAAAAACTGTTTTTT
CASTDRGQGDEKLFF
>TRBV5-4|TRBJ2-3|TRBD2|NA
TGTGCCAGCAGCTTGGACGGGAGGGAGACAGATACGCAGTATTTT
CASSLDGRETDTQYF
>TRBV6-5|TRBJ2-7|NA|NA
TGTGCCAGCAGCCCGGACAGCCCTCCGGGTGAGCAGTACTTC
CASSPDSPPGEQYF
>TRBV5-1|TRBJ2-5|TRBD1|NA
TGCGCCAGCAGCCCGGGACAGGGGCGTGAGACCCAGTACTTC
CASSPGQGRETQYF
>TRBV27|TRBJ2-2|TRBD2|NA
TGTGCCAGCAGCTGGGGACTAGCGGGGGGGCGGACCGGGGAGCTGTTTTTT
CASSWGLAGGRTGELFF
>TRBV7-3|TRBJ1-1|TRBD1|NA
TGTGCCAGCAGCTCGGGCTACAGGGGTAACACTGAAGCTTTCTTT
CASSSGYRGNTEAFF
>TRBV6-5|TRBJ1-1|NA|NA
TGTGCCAGCAGTCGACCCCTAGGTGAAGCTTTCTTT
CASSRPLGEAFF
>TRBV7-3|TRBJ2-4|NA|NA
TGTGCCAGCGCAGTACACTCTAGCGACATTCAGTACTTC
CASAVHSSDIQYF
>TRBV2|TRBJ1-2|TRBD1|NA
TGTGCCAGCAGCGACGACAGGGGAGGCTATGGCTACACCTTC
CASSDDRGGYGYTF
>TRBV7-2|TRBJ2-5|TRBD1|once
TGTGCCAGCAGCTTCCTCTCCGGGACAGAAGAGACCCAGTACTTC
CASSFLSGTEETQYF
>TRBV5-1|TRBJ1-2|TRBD1|few
TGCGCCAGCAGCTTGGAACAGGGGGCCTCCTATGGCTACACCTTC
CASSLEQGASYGYTF
>TRBV14|TRBJ2-5|NA|NA
TGTGCCAGCAGCCTACAGGGTGCAGAGACCCAGTACTTC
CASSLQGAETQYF
>TRBV19|TRBJ2-7|TRBD1|NA
TGTGCCAGTAGTATCGGGACAGTTAGCTCCTACGAGCAGTACTTC
CASSIGTVSSYEQYF
>TRBV11-2|TRBJ2-7|NA|NA
TGTGCCAGCAGCCACCCACGGGGGGCATCCTACGAGCAGTACTTC
CASSHPRGASYEQYF
>TRBV6-5|TRBJ2-1|TRBD2|NA
TGTGCCAGCAGTTACGGTGCGGGAGGTCACAATGAGCAGTTCTTC
CASSYGAGGHNEQFF
>TRBV11-2|TRBJ2-5|NA|NA
TGTGCCAGCAGCTTCAATAGCGGCCAAGAGACCCAGTACTTC
CASSFNSGQETQYF